The 12 T cell receptor beta chains given below trace back to one sample, sequenced in a study of blood T cell repertoires in COVID-19. Sequenced by immunoSEQ multiplex PCR; TCRdb stores in-frame clones only, minus some. This sample has 110,000 to 150,000 clones; about nine tenths occur once, and the top ten carry about 4.5%. Specimen: PBMCs or T cells enriched from blood (not recorded which). The receptors originated from a man in his forties or fifties who had recovered from COVID-19.

This clone has a handful of counts. The chain is built from TRBV18 and TRBJ2-6, with 8 bases lining up with TRBD1. The V gene end was trimmed by 3 bases and the J gene end by 6 bases; junction bases not matched to a gene: 1. CDR3 length: 14 residues. Per the germline V gene, CDR1 is KGHSH and CDR2 is LQKENI. This CDR3 reads CASSPTGAANVLTF. In nucleotides, the CDR3 is TGTGCCAGCTCACCGACAGGGGCGGCCAACGTCCTGACTTTC.

The V and J genes are TRBV7-3 and TRBJ1-3; D not resolved. There are 13 residues in the CDR3. V lost 5 bases and J 3 bases, leaving 8 bases between the germline ends. The V gene's germline CDR1 is SGHTA and CDR2 FQGTGA. CDR3 nucleotide sequence: TGTGCCAGCAGCCGGGAGCTTGGAAACACCATATATTTT. As protein: CASSRELGNTIYF. The full variable domain, completed using reference TRBV7-3 and TRBJ1-3, is GAGVSQTPSNKVTEKGKYVELRCDPISGHTALYWYRQSLGQGPEFLIYFQGTGAADDSGLPNDRFFAVRPEGSVSTLKIQRTERGDSAVYLCASSRELGNTIYFGEGSWLTVV.

The rearrangement joins TRBV7-9 to TRBJ1-5, with D possibly TRBD1 on 5 matching bases. V lost 4 bases, J lost 0 bases, and 10 bases lay in between. Germline V gene data show CDR1 as SEHNR and CDR2 as FQNEAQ (reference sequence). This CDR3 contains 15 residues. CDR3 sequence reads: CASSSTEYSNQPQHF. The CDR3 DNA reads as TGTGCCAGCAGCTCGACAGAATATAGCAATCAGCCCCAGCATTTT.

The chain employs TRBV3-1 (or the pseudogene TRBV3-2) and TRBJ1-1, with D perhaps TRBD1 (6 bases). V lost 8 bases and J lost 6, with 10 bases in between. This CDR3 has 11 residues. Germline V gene sequence: CDR1 LGHDT, CDR2 YNNKEL (reference sequence). The CDR3 DNA sequence: TGTGCCAGCTCCCAGGGGTCTGAAGCTTTCTTT. Protein product: CASSQGSEAFF.

CDR3 sequence: CASSRGQLEAYNSPLHF. For the CDR3, the DNA is TGTGCCAGCAGTAGAGGACAGCTAGAGGCCTATAATTCACCCCTCCACTTT. The chain has TRBV5-6 and TRBJ1-6; a possible D gene is TRBD1 (6 bases). The V and J ends lost 5 bases and 2 bases respectively, with 17 bases between them. The CDR3 loop spans 17 amino acids. Germline V gene lookup returns CDR1 SGHDT and CDR2 YYEEEE.

V usage is TRBV5-6 and J usage is TRBJ1-6; the match to TRBD1 covers 7 bases. The CDR3 covers 15 residues. With 9 bases clipped from V and 9 bases from J, the junction kept 15 bases outside the gene matches. CDR1 and CDR2 (germline): SGHDT, YYEEEE. In DNA, the CDR3 is TGTGCCACTGGAAGAGGGGGCACGATCAGTTCACCCCTCCACTTT. It encodes CATGRGGTISSPLHF. Using reference TRBV5-6 and TRBJ1-6 for the parts outside the CDR3, the full variable domain is DAGVTQSPTHLIKTRGQQVTLRCSPKSGHDTVSWYQQALGQGPQFIFQYYEEEERQRGNFPDRFSGHQFPNYSSELNVNALLLGDSALYLCATGRGGTISSPLHFGNGTRLTVT.

The rearrangement uses TRBV14 and TRBJ2-1; TRBD2 agrees at 7 bases. The germline V gene has CDR1 SGHDN and CDR2 FVKESK. The ends lost 3 bases at V and 7 bases at J; junction bases unmatched: 9. This CDR3 comprises 15 residues. The CDR3 coding sequence is TGTGCCAGCAGCCAGGTGGCGGGAGCCCCTAATGAGCAGTTCTTC. This sequence encodes CASSQVAGAPNEQFF.

The J gene is TRBJ2-2, the V gene TRBV28; perhaps TRBD2 as D (6 bases). The germline CDR1 and CDR2 sequences are MDHEN and SYDVKM. CDR3 size: 17 residues. V lost 5 bases and J lost 1, with 17 bases in between. CDR3 sequence (DNA): TGTGCCAGCAGTCCCATGGGCAGGGAGGAGAACACCGGGGAGCTGTTTTTT. Translating gives CASSPMGREENTGELFF. The full variable domain, its missing parts supplied by reference TRBV28 and TRBJ2-2, is DVKVTQSSRYLVKRTGEKVFLECVQDMDHENMFWYRQDPGLGLRLIYFSYDVKMKEKGDIPEGYSVSREKKERFSLILESASTNQTSMYLCASSPMGREENTGELFFGEGSRLTVL.

The chain recombines TRBV12-5 with TRBJ1-4, with TRBD1 as a possible D gene (5 bases). V was cut by 9 bases and J by 6 bases, with 17 bases left in between. Germline CDR1 LGHNT, CDR2 FRNRAP. This CDR3 spans 14 amino acids. CDR3 residues: CARAHEGGDEKLFF. The CDR3 DNA follows: TGTGCTAGGGCCCATGAGGGAGGGGATGAAAAACTGTTTTTT.

The CDR3 DNA follows: TGTGCCTGGAGTCCAGGGGCCGGCAGACGCTACACCTTC. This codes for CAWSPGAGRRYTF. This chain links TRBV30 with TRBJ1-2; weak D call: TRBD1 (6 bases). This CDR3 is 13 amino acids long. V shed 2 bases and J shed 9 bases, with 16 bases lying between them. Germline V gives CDR1 GTSNPN, CDR2 SVGIG (reference sequence).

The chain has TRBV29-1 and TRBJ1-5; TRBD1 matches 8 bases. With V trimmed by 5 bases and J by 0 bases, 6 bases remained unmatched. CDR3 size: 15 residues. Germline V lookup: CDR1 SQVTM, CDR2 ANQGSEA. The CDR3 loop is CSVSPGGDSNQPQHF. The CDR3 DNA reads TGCAGCGTTTCCCCAGGGGGCGATAGCAATCAGCCCCAGCATTTT.

A word on this clone: Relative to the germline gene, one junction end is altered; a read error may explain this. This rearrangement joins TRBV5-6 to TRBJ1-1, with TRBD1 matching over 8 bases. The CDR3 runs 13 residues. Germline V CDR1 and CDR2: SGHDT, YYEEEE. CDR3 in amino acids: CASSWGRQGPRGF. The CDR3 nucleotides read TGTGCCAGCAGCTGGGGCCGACAGGGGCCAAGAGGGTTT.